Listed here is a single T cell receptor (beta chain). Profiled with immunoSEQ multiplex PCR; TCRdb holds only in-frame clones, not every one. The repertoire consists of 150,000 to 200,000 clones, with about four fifths occurring once and the leading ten covering approximately 12%. This record belongs to a study of blood T cell repertoires in COVID-19. Looking at the study overall: Researchers got acute and convalescent COVID-19 samples from the United States, Italy and Spain.

This CDR3 comprises 16 residues. V gave up 0 bases and J gave up 4 bases; unmatched junction bases: 5. Germline V gene data show CDR1 as SGHRS and CDR2 as YFSETQ. The material sequenced was peripheral blood. J is TRBJ1-4 and V is TRBV5-1; 8 nucleotides align to TRBD1. The receptor's source is a man between 65 and 85 years old who had recovered from COVID-19. The chain's CDR3 is CASSLDTGGNNEKLFF. The CDR3 DNA sequence: TGCGCCAGCAGCTTGGATACAGGGGGAAATAATGAAAAACTGTTTTTT.